This T cell receptor (beta chain) emerged from a study of cytotoxic CD8 clonotypes in ibrutinib-treated CLL. The overall study: Overall, 24 responses were partial and 2 complete; following median roughly 72 months, around 15 patients stayed remitted and some 12 progressed.

Study-wide points: Clonality, elevated at ibrutinib response, dropped back toward baseline at progression.

Using immunoSEQ multiplex PCR, the repertoire was profiled, and TCRdb retains in-frame clones only, with some absent. The sample yields fewer than 400,000 clones, over 60% seen once. CDR3 length: 13 amino acids. V was clipped by 8 bases and J by 1 base, with 9 bases between them. The V gene's germline CDR1 is SEHNR and CDR2 FQNEAQ (reference sequence). To note about this clone: Its antigen is not identified.

This chain links TRBV7-9 with TRBJ1-3, with a tentative D call TRBD1 (5 bases). Sequences were derived from PBMCs, sampled after 36 months of ibrutinib treatment. This receptor was identified in a human donor with chronic lymphocytic leukemia. This chain's CDR3 is CASGRGSGNTIYF. CDR3 nucleotides: TGTGCCAGCGGGAGGGGTTCTGGAAACACCATATATTTT.